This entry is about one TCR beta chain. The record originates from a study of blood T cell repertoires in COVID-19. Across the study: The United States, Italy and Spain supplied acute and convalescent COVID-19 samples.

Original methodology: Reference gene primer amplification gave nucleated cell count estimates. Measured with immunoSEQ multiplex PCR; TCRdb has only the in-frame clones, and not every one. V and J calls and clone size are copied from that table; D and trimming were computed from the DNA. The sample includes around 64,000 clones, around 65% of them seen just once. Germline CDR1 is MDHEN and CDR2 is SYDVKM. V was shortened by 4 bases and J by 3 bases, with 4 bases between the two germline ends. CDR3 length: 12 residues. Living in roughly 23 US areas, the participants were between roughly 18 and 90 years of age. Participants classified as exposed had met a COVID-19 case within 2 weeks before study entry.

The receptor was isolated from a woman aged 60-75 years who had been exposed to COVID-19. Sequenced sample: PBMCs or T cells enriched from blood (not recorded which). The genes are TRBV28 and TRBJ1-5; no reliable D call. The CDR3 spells CASSSNNQPQHF. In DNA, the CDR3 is TGTGCCAGCAGTTCAAACAATCAGCCCCAGCATTTT.